The 22 T cell receptor beta chains reported below all come from one sample, sequenced in a study of blood T cell repertoires in COVID-19. This table comes from immunoSEQ multiplex PCR, and its TCRdb copy is limited to in-frame clones, with some not included. Among more than 150,000 clones listed, 94% were seen once. What was sequenced was peripheral blood. Receptors were obtained from a man aged 25-40 years with COVID-19, enrolled during active disease.

The V gene is TRBV6-5, the J gene TRBJ1-2, with D uncertain. V was trimmed by 0 bases and J by 7 bases, leaving 9 bases between them. Germline V gives CDR1 MNHEY, CDR2 SVGAGI. CDR3 length: 13 amino acids. CDR3 protein: CASSYSPGGGYTF. In DNA form, the CDR3 reads TGTGCCAGCAGTTACTCACCCGGAGGTGGCTACACCTTC.

The gene calls are TRBV3-1 (or the pseudogene TRBV3-2) and TRBJ1-2; 9 bases align to TRBD1. Germline V gene data show CDR1 as LGHDT and CDR2 as YNNKEL (reference sequence). There are 17 residues in the CDR3. V was clipped by 0 bases and J by 4 bases; unmatched bases: 9. The CDR3 reads CASSQDRTGVGGYGYTF. Written as DNA, the CDR3 is TGTGCCAGCAGCCAAGATCGGACAGGGGTTGGGGGCTATGGCTACACCTTC.

The gene calls are TRBV5-4 and TRBJ2-1; 9 bases agree with TRBD2. In germline, CDR1 is SGHNT, CDR2 YYREEE (reference sequence). Trimming took 0 bases from V and 5 from J; bases not matched to a gene: 0. The CDR3 spans 14 residues. The DNA of the CDR3 is TGTGCCAGCAGCTTGGTAGCGGGGGACAATGAGCAGTTCTTC. Amino acids: CASSLVAGDNEQFF.

This chain joins TRBV7-2 and TRBJ1-3; D is unclear. This CDR3 region has 15 residues. Trimming removed 1 base at V and 4 bases at J, with 11 bases between. From germline, CDR1 is SGHTA and CDR2 FQGNSA. DNA of the CDR3: TGTGCCAGCAGCTTAGAAGTAGCTCCGGGAAACACCATATATTTT. Translation: CASSLEVAPGNTIYF.

As regards this clone: One junction end does not reproduce the germline sequence, and a read error may be involved. The chain couples TRBV13 to TRBJ1-6; D is possibly TRBD1 (6 bases). Germline lookup yields CDR1 PRHDT and CDR2 FYEKMQ (reference sequence). This CDR3 region has 13 residues. The CDR3 is CASSVGGSSPLHF. The CDR3 region has the DNA TGTGCCAGCAGCGTAGGGGGTAGCTCACCCCTCCACTTT. The entire variable domain, with the rest obtained from reference TRBV13 and TRBJ1-6, is as follows: AAGVIQSPRHLIKEKRETATLKCYPIPRHDTVYWYQQGPGQDPQFLISFYEKMQSDKGSIPDRFSAQQFSDYHSELNMSSLELGDSALYFCASSVGGSSPLHFGNGTRLTVT.

The rearrangement links TRBV5-1 to TRBJ2-1; no clear D. Trimming removed 2 bases from V and 7 bases from J, with 7 bases in between. Germline lookup yields CDR1 SGHRS and CDR2 YFSETQ. This CDR3 has 12 residues. CDR3 DNA: TGCGCCAGCAGCTTCGACTGGAATGAGCAGTTCTTC. As protein: CASSFDWNEQFF.

This clone appeared a few times. Other nucleotide sequences in the sample specify the same CDR3. The chain links TRBV18 to TRBJ1-2, with a tentative D call TRBD1 (5 bases). Per germline, CDR1 KGHSH and CDR2 LQKENI. This CDR3 spans 14 amino acids. The germline V and J ends were trimmed by 0 bases and 6 bases, with 11 bases remaining between them. The CDR3 spells CASSPPGVADGYTF. In DNA, the CDR3 is TGTGCCAGCTCACCACCAGGGGTTGCGGATGGCTACACCTTC.

The J gene is TRBJ2-7, the V gene TRBV6-5; D gene unclear. CDR1 is MNHEY and CDR2 is SVGAGI in the germline V gene. Trimming cost V 6 bases and J 0 bases, with 15 bases left between them. There are 15 residues in the CDR3. The CDR3 region has the DNA TGTGCCAGCAGAAAAAACCGGTGGAGCTCCTACGAGCAGTACTTC. The encoded protein is CASRKNRWSSYEQYF.

J is TRBJ2-2 and V is TRBV10-3; D is ambiguous. This CDR3 has 14 residues. CDR1 ENHRY and CDR2 SYGVKD come from the germline V gene. V lost 6 bases and J lost 1, with 9 bases in between. The DNA of the CDR3 is TGTGCCATCAGGCCAGGTCTGAACACCGGGGAGCTGTTTTTT. Amino acid sequence: CAIRPGLNTGELFF.

The chain joins TRBV5-1 to TRBJ1-4; TRBD1 matches at 11 bases. The J segment lost 6 bases and the V segment lost 4 bases, leaving 2 bases of the junction unmatched. Germline assignment: CDR1 SGHRS and CDR2 YFSETQ. There are 14 residues in the CDR3. DNA for the CDR3: TGCGCCAGCAGCGTGGGACAGGGGGATGAAAAACTGTTTTTT. This translates into CASSVGQGDEKLFF.

The chain couples TRBV24-1 to TRBJ1-1; 8 nucleotides align to TRBD1. J was trimmed by 9 bases and V by 2 bases; bases with no gene match: 1. The CDR3 totals 12 residues. CDR1 is KGHDR and CDR2 is SFDVKD in the germline V gene. In nucleotides, the CDR3 is TGTGCCACCAGTGATTGGACAGGGAAAGCTTTCTTT. Translation: CATSDWTGKAFF.

For this clone: Other DNA sequences within the sample encode an identical CDR3. J is TRBJ1-2 and V is TRBV5-1, with D unclear. CDR1 SGHRS and CDR2 YFSETQ come from the germline V gene. This CDR3 has 13 residues. Between the trimmed V and J ends, which lost 0 bases and 1 base, there was a span of 4 bases. CDR3 in amino acids: CASSLDSNYGYTF. In DNA form, the CDR3 reads TGCGCCAGCAGCTTGGACAGTAACTATGGCTACACCTTC.

This clone was seen a single time. The V and J genes are TRBV4-1 and TRBJ1-2; D uncertain. The CDR3 runs 16 residues. Per germline, CDR1 MGHRA and CDR2 YSYEKL. V lost 2 bases, J lost 4 bases, and 17 bases lay in between. The CDR3 DNA sequence: TGCGCCAGCAGCCAACCCGGTCGGGGAAAGGGCTATGGCTACACCTTC. This encodes CASSQPGRGKGYGYTF.

This sequence joins TRBV6-2 or TRBV6-3 and TRBJ1-3; no reliable D call. Germline V gene sequence: CDR1 MNHEY, CDR2 SVGEGT. The CDR3 runs 15 residues. The ends were cut back, 0 bases at V and 4 bases at J, with 10 bases in the middle. The CDR3 sequence: CASSYSGGGGNTIYF. The CDR3 DNA reads as TGTGCCAGCAGTTACTCAGGAGGCGGCGGAAACACCATATATTTT.

The chain employs TRBV7-2 and TRBJ1-6, with D maybe TRBD1 (5 bases). Trimming left V 5 bases short and J 14 bases short, with 13 bases between. CDR1 is SGHTA and CDR2 is FQGNSA in the germline V gene. CDR3 size: 12 residues. The CDR3 here is CASSRQPSTLHF. The CDR3 DNA is TGTGCCAGCAGCCGACAGCCTTCGACCCTCCACTTT. Using reference TRBV7-2 and TRBJ1-6 for the parts outside the CDR3, the full variable domain is GAGVSQSPSNKVTEKGKDVELRCDPISGHTALYWYRQSLGQGLEFLIYFQGNSAPDKSGLPSDRFSAERTGGSVSTLTIQRTQQEDSAVYLCASSRQPSTLHFGNGTRLTVT.

This rearrangement joins TRBV6-5 to TRBJ2-4, with 12 bases aligning to TRBD2. Germline loops: CDR1 MNHEY, CDR2 SVGAGI. The V segment lost 6 bases and the J segment 10 bases; nucleotides outside the gene matches: 10. The CDR3 totals 15 residues. Here the CDR3 reads CASSDILAGGLIQYF. The CDR3, as DNA: TGTGCCAGCAGCGATATACTAGCGGGGGGATTGATTCAGTACTTC.

V and J are TRBV5-5 and TRBJ1-2; 9 bases are shared with TRBD1. V was pared by 4 bases and J by 4 bases, with 14 bases of the junction left unmatched. Germline CDR1 SGHKS, CDR2 YYEKEE (reference sequence). This CDR3 has 17 residues. The CDR3 DNA reads TGTGCCAGCAGCCGAATTGGGACAGGGACCAGGGGCTATGGCTACACCTTC. It is translated as CASSRIGTGTRGYGYTF.

The chain has TRBV19 and TRBJ1-1; 7 nucleotides align to TRBD1. The CDR3 totals 15 residues. The V segment lost 7 bases and the J segment 1 base; nucleotides outside the gene matches: 9. CDR1 is LNHDA, CDR2 SQIVND, per germline (reference sequence). The CDR3 loop is CASTESTGWNTEAFF. CDR3 in DNA: TGTGCCAGTACCGAATCGACAGGGTGGAACACTGAAGCTTTCTTT.

The rearrangement links TRBV6-2 or TRBV6-3 to TRBJ1-1, with D possibly matching TRBD1 (5 bases). From germline, CDR1 is MNHEY and CDR2 SVGEGT. Trimming removed 2 bases at V and 0 bases at J, with 7 bases between. There are 14 residues in the CDR3. The CDR3, as DNA: TGTGCCAGCAGTTACCGACAGCTGAACACTGAAGCTTTCTTT. Amino acids: CASSYRQLNTEAFF.

The J gene is TRBJ1-4, the V gene TRBV6-5; D is undetermined. Trimming took 0 bases from V and 5 from J, leaving 13 bases between them. CDR3 size: 16 residues. Germline assignment: CDR1 MNHEY and CDR2 SVGAGI. DNA of the CDR3: TGTGCCAGCAGTTACTCCGCCCCTGATGCGAATGAAAAACTGTTTTTT. Its translation is CASSYSAPDANEKLFF.

V gene TRBV6-4 combines with J gene TRBJ1-1; D is perhaps TRBD1 (5 bases). Germline values: CDR1 MRHNA, CDR2 SNTAGT. V dropped 3 bases and J dropped 5 bases, with 10 bases sitting between them. The CDR3 covers 13 residues. The CDR3 protein is CASSEQQGTEAFF. Written as DNA, the CDR3 is TGTGCCAGCAGTGAGCAGCAGGGTACTGAAGCTTTCTTT.

The V gene is TRBV19, the J gene TRBJ1-2, with D possibly TRBD1 on 6 matching bases. The V and J ends lost 4 bases and 0 bases respectively, with 15 bases between them. This CDR3 comprises 16 residues. From germline, CDR1 is LNHDA and CDR2 SQIVND (reference sequence). CDR3 amino acids: CASSTSAQGPNYGYTF. CDR3 DNA sequence: TGTGCCAGTAGTACATCCGCGCAGGGGCCTAACTATGGCTACACCTTC.